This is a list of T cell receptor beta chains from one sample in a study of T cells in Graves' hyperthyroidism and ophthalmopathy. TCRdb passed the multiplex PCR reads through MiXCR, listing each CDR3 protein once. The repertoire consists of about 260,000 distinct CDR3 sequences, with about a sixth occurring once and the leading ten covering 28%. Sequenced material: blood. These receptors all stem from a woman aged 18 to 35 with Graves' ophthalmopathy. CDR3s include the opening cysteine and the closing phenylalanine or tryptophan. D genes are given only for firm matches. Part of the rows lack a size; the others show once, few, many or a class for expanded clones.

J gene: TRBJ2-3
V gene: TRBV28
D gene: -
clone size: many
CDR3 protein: CASSPGGRRPDTQYF
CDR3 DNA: TGTGCCAGCAGTCCTGGTGGGCGGCGGCCCGATACGCAGTATTTT

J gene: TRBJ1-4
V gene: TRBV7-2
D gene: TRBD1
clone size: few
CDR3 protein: CASSGGTVSSTNEKLFF
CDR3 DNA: TGTGCCAGCAGCGGGGGGACAGTTAGCTCAACTAATGAAAAACTGTTTTTT

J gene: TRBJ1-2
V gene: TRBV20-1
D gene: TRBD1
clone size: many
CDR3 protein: CSAIPGGPNYGYTF
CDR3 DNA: TGCAGTGCTATCCCAGGGGGCCCTAACTATGGCTACACCTTC

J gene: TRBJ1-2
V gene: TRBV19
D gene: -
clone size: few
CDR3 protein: CASSIRGGYTF
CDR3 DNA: TGTGCCAGTAGTATTAGGGGCGGCTACACCTTC

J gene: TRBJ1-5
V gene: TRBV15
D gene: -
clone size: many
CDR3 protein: CATSRERHSQPQHF
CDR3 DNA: TGTGCCACCAGCAGAGAAAGACATTCTCAGCCCCAGCATTTT

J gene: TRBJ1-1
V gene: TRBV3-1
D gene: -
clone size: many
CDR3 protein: CASSQSGLTEAFF
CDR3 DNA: TGTGCCAGCAGCCAAAGCGGGTTGACTGAAGCTTTCTTT

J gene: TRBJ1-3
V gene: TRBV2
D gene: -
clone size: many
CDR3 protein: CASRDGGLYGNTIYF
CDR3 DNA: TGTGCCAGCAGGGATGGGGGCCTCTACGGAAACACCATATATTTT

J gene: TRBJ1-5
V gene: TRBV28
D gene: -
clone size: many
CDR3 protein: CASSTPGPLRGQPQHF
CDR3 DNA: TGTGCCAGCAGTACCCCGGGACCCCTAAGAGGTCAGCCCCAGCATTTT

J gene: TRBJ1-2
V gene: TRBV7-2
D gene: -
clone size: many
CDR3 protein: CASSLRGAYYGYTF
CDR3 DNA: TGTGCCAGCAGCCTCAGGGGCGCCTACTATGGCTACACCTTC

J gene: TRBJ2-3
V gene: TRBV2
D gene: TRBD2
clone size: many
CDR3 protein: CASKSSGGTDTQYF
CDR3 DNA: TGTGCGAGCAAGTCTAGCGGGGGCACAGATACGCAGTATTTT

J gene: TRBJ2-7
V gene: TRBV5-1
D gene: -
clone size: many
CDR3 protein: CASSLQGGTTYEQYF
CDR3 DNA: TGCGCCAGCAGCTTGCAGGGCGGTACTACCTACGAGCAGTACTTC

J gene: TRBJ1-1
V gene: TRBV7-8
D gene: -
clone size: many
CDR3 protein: CASSQDRNTEAFF
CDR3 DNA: TGTGCCAGCAGCCAGGACAGGAACACTGAAGCTTTCTTT

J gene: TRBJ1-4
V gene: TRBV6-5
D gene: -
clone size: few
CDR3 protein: CASSYLSSLNELFF
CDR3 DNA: TGTGCCAGCAGTTACCTCTCGAGCCTAAATGAACTGTTTTTT

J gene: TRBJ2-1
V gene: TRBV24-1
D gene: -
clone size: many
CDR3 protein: CATSPGYEQFF
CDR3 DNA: TGTGCCACCAGTCCGGGGTATGAGCAGTTCTTC

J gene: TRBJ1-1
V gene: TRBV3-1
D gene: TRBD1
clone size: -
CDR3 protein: CASSQLSGGYTEAFF
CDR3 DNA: TGTGCCAGCAGCCAATTATCAGGGGGCTACACTGAAGCTTTCTTT

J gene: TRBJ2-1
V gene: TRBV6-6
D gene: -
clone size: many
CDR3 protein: CASSYRQDNEQFF
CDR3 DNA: TGTGCCAGCAGTTACCGTCAGGACAATGAGCAGTTCTTC

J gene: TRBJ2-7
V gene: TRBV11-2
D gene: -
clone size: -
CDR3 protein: CASSRVESAEQYF
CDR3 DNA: TGTGCCAGCAGTCGCGTGGAATCGGCCGAGCAGTACTTC

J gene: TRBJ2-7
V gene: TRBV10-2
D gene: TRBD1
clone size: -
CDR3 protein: CASRGQKYEQYF
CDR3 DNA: TGCGCCAGCAGGGGACAGAAATACGAGCAGTACTTC

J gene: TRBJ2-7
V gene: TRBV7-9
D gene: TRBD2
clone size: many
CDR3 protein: CASSFTSGSSYEQYF
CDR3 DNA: TGTGCCAGCAGCTTTACTAGCGGGAGCTCCTACGAGCAGTACTTC

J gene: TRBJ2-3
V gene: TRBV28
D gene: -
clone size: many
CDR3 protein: CASSFLLALSTDTQYF
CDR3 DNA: TGTGCCAGCAGTTTTTTGTTAGCGTTGAGCACAGATACGCAGTATTTT

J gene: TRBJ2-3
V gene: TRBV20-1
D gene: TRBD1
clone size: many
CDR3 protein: CSAFGQGADTQYF
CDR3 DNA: TGCAGTGCCTTTGGACAGGGGGCAGATACGCAGTATTTT

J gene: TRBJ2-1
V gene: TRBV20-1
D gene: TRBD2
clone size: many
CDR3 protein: CSSGRNEQFF
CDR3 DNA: TGCAGTAGCGGGAGGAATGAGCAGTTCTTC

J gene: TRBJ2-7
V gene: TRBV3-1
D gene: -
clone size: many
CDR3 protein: CASSQGGPGLQYF
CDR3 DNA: TGTGCCAGCAGCCAAGGGGGGCCAGGGTTGCAGTACTTC

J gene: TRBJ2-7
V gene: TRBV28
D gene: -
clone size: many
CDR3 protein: CASSSPRDSPYEQYF
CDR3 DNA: TGTGCCAGCAGTTCCCCGAGGGATAGCCCCTACGAGCAGTACTTC

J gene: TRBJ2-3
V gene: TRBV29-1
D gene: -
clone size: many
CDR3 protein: CSVDEVSADTQYF
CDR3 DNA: TGCAGCGTTGACGAAGTTTCGGCAGATACGCAGTATTTT

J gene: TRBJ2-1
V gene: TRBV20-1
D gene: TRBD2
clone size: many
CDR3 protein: CSVKHAGTSVNEQFF
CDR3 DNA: TGCAGTGTTAAGCACGCCGGGACTAGCGTCAATGAGCAGTTCTTC

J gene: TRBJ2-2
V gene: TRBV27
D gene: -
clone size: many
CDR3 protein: CASSYLDGELFF
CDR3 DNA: TGTGCCAGCAGTTACTTGGACGGGGAGCTGTTTTTT

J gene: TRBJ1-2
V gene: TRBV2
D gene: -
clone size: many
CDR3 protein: CASRGTGTLYGYTF
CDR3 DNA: TGTGCCAGCAGGGGGACCGGGACACTCTATGGCTACACCTTC

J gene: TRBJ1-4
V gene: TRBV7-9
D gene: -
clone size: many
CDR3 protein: CASSFPRTTDEKLFF
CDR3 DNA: TGTGCCAGCAGCTTCCCCAGGACGACGGATGAAAAACTGTTTTTT

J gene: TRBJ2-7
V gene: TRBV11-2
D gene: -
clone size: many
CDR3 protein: CASSFEGTVGPGEQYF
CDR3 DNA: TGTGCCAGCAGCTTTGAGGGAACCGTGGGCCCAGGGGAGCAGTACTTC

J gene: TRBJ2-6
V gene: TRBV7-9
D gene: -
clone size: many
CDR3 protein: CASEVSSGANVLTF
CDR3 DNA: TGTGCCAGCGAAGTGTCCTCTGGGGCCAACGTCCTGACTTTC

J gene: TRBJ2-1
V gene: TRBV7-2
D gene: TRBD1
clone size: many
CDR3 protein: CASSLDRGSFNEQFF
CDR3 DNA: TGTGCCAGCAGCTTGGACAGGGGCAGCTTCAATGAGCAGTTCTTC

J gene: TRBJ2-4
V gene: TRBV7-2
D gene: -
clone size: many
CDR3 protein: CASSLSDKNIQYF
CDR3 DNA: TGTGCCAGCAGCTTGTCCGACAAAAACATTCAGTACTTC

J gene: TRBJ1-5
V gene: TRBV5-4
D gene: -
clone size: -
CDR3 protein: CASSDTAGNQPQHF
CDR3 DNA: TGTGCCAGCAGCGACACAGCCGGCAATCAGCCCCAGCATTTT

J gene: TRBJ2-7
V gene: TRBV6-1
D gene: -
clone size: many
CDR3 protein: CASSEGNEQYF
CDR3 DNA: TGTGCCAGCAGTGAGGGGAACGAGCAGTACTTC

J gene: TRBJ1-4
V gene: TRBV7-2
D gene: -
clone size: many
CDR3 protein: CASSVTGTRREKLFF
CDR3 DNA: TGTGCCAGCAGCGTCACCGGGACCAGACGCGAAAAACTGTTTTTT

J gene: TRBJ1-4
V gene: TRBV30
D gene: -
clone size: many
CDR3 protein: CAWSAVRTASTNEKLFF
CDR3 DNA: TGTGCCTGGAGTGCGGTACGGACTGCGTCAACTAATGAAAAACTGTTTTTT

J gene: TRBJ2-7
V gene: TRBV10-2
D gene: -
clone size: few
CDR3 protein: CASSDTGMGYKQYF
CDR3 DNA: TGCGCCAGCAGTGATACGGGAATGGGGTACAAGCAGTACTTC

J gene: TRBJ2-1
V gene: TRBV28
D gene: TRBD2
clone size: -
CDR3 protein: CASSSSTSGSHNEQFF
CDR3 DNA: TGTGCCAGCAGTTCAAGTACTAGCGGGAGCCACAATGAGCAGTTCTTC

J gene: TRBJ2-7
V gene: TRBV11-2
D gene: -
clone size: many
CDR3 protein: CASTYRGGSTYEQYF
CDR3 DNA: TGTGCCAGCACCTACAGGGGCGGGAGTACCTACGAGCAGTACTTC

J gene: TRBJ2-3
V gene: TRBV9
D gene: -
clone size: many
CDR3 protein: CASSVGASPSTDTQYF
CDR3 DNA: TGTGCCAGCAGCGTAGGAGCATCCCCTAGCACAGATACGCAGTATTTT

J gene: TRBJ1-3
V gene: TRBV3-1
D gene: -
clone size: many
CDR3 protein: CASSQGGHSGNTIYF
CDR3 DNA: TGTGCCAGCAGCCAGGGCGGACACTCTGGAAACACCATATATTTT

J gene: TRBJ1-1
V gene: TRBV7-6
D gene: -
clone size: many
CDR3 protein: CASSLLDGGEAFF
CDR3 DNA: TGTGCCAGCAGCTTGCTGGACGGGGGAGAAGCTTTCTTT

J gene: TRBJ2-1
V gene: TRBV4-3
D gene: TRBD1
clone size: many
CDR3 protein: CASSQPGQLSSYNEQFF
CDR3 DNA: TGCGCCAGCAGCCAACCGGGACAGCTAAGCTCCTACAATGAGCAGTTCTTC

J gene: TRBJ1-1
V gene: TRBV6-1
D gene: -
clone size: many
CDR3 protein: CASSVEGTEAFF
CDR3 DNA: TGTGCCAGCAGCGTAGAGGGCACTGAAGCTTTCTTT

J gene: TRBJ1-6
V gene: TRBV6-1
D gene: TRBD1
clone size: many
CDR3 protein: CASSEGQGFSPLHF
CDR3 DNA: TGTGCCAGCAGTGAGGGACAGGGTTTTTCACCCCTCCACTTT

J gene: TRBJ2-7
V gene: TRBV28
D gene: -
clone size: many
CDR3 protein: CASSFLGPDSYEQYF
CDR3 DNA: TGTGCCAGCAGTTTTTTGGGACCAGACTCCTACGAGCAGTACTTC

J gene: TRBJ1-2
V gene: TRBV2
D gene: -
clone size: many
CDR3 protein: CAIKGGPNYGYTF
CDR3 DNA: TGTGCCATCAAAGGGGGACCTAACTATGGCTACACCTTC

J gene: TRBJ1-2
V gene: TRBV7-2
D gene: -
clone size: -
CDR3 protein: CASSLDFSGYTF
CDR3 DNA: TGTGCCAGCAGCTTAGACTTTAGCGGCTACACCTTC

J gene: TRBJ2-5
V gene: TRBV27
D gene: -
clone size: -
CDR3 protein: CASRSMTKKETQYF
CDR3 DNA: TGTGCCAGCAGGTCTATGACAAAGAAGGAGACCCAGTACTTC

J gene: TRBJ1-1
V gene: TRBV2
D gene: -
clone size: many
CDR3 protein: CASRPTGKPAEAFF
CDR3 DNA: TGTGCCAGCAGGCCTACAGGAAAACCGGCTGAAGCTTTCTTT

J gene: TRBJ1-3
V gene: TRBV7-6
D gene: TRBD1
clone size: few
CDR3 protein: CASSPRTGHSGNTIYF
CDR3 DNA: TGTGCCAGCAGCCCCCGGACAGGTCACTCTGGAAACACCATATATTTT

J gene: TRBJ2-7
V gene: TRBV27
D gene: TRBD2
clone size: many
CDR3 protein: CASSFKRGPPYEQYF
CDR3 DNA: TGTGCCAGCAGTTTCAAGCGGGGTCCTCCCTACGAGCAGTACTTC

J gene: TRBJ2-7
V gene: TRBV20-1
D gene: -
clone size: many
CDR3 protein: CSARSGGSYEQYF
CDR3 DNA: TGCAGTGCTAGGAGTGGAGGCAGCTACGAGCAGTACTTC